Listed below are T cell receptor beta chains from one sample, sequenced in a study of blood T cell repertoires in COVID-19. The protocol was immunoSEQ multiplex PCR, while the TCRdb copy is restricted to in-frame clones and leaves out a portion. The sample contains under 30,000 clones, approximately 96% of which appear only once. The sequencing input was peripheral blood. Source of these receptors: a human donor with active COVID-19. The donor label of this sample is uncertain. CDR3s include the opening cysteine and the closing phenylalanine or tryptophan. A D gene is named only where the DNA matches it firmly. Rows give clone size only sometimes, using once, few, many, or a class for an expanded clone.

-,TRBJ1-6,TRBV18,-,TGTGCCAGCTCACGGGGGCAAAGCTCCTATAATTCACCCCTCCACTTT,CASSRGQSSYNSPLHF
-,TRBJ1-1,TRBV15,-,TGTGCCACCAGCAGAGACGGACGGGGTTCTGAAGCTTTCTTT,CATSRDGRGSEAFF
TRBD1,TRBJ1-5,TRBV28,-,TGTGCCAGCAGTCCAGGGGGCGAGCCCCAGCATTTT,CASSPGGEPQHF
TRBD1,TRBJ2-2,TRBV6-4,-,TGTGCCAGCAGTGACGGGACAGGGGACACCGGGGAGCTGTTTTTT,CASSDGTGDTGELFF
TRBD1,TRBJ2-7,TRBV4-3,-,TGCGCCAGCAGCCAGGGAGGGACAGGGGATTCCTACGAGCAGTACTTC,CASSQGGTGDSYEQYF
-,TRBJ1-2,TRBV29-1,-,TGCAGCGTTTCTTCCAGGGGCCCATGGGGCTACACCTTC,CSVSSRGPWGYTF
TRBD2,TRBJ2-3,TRBV30,-,TGTGCCTGGAGTAGGACTAGCGGGAGTTGGGATACGCAGTATTTT,CAWSRTSGSWDTQYF
TRBD2,TRBJ2-7,TRBV6-2/TRBV6-3,once,TGTGCCAGCAGTGGGGGACTAGCGGGAGAATACTACGAGCAGTACTTC,CASSGGLAGEYYEQYF
TRBD1,TRBJ2-3,TRBV6-2/TRBV6-3,-,TGTGCCAGCAGTTACCCGACAGGGAGAGCAGATACGCAGTATTTT,CASSYPTGRADTQYF
TRBD1,TRBJ2-3,TRBV29-1,-,TGCAGCGTTGGGGGCAGGGGGCGGGATACGCAGTATTTT,CSVGGRGRDTQYF
-,TRBJ2-7,TRBV6-6,-,TGTGCCAGCAGTCAAACAGGGACCTACGAGCAGTACTTC,CASSQTGTYEQYF
-,TRBJ1-1,TRBV12-3/TRBV12-4,-,TGTGCCAGCAGTGTACAGGGGAACACTGAAGCTTTCTTT,CASSVQGNTEAFF
-,TRBJ2-5,TRBV15,-,TGTGCCACCAGCAGTTTGGACAGTGGACAAGAGACCCAGTACTTC,CATSSLDSGQETQYF
TRBD1,TRBJ1-2,TRBV4-3,once,TGCGCCAGCAGCCAAGGTCGGACAGGGCGTTATGGCTACACCTTC,CASSQGRTGRYGYTF
TRBD1,TRBJ1-1,TRBV3-1/TRBV3-2,-,TGTGCCAGCAGTCGAGACAGGGACACTGAAGCTTTCTTT,CASSRDRDTEAFF
TRBD1,TRBJ2-2,TRBV10-3,-,TGTGCCATCAGTGGGGACAGGGCGAACACCGGGGAGCTGTTTTTT,CAISGDRANTGELFF
-,TRBJ1-2,TRBV5-6,-,TGTGCCAGCAGCTGGACCAGGGGTAACTATGGCTACACCTTC,CASSWTRGNYGYTF
-,TRBJ2-1,TRBV7-9,-,TGTGCCAGCAGCTTTAGCGAGGGTATGTCTGGTGAGCAGTTCTTC,CASSFSEGMSGEQFF
-,TRBJ2-1,TRBV11-2,-,TGTGCCAGCAGTTATCAGATAGCGACGAATGAGCAGTTCTTC,CASSYQIATNEQFF
-,TRBJ1-5,TRBV30,-,TGTGCCTGGAGTACCCAGGGATCTCAGCCCCAGCATTTT,CAWSTQGSQPQHF
-,TRBJ1-6,TRBV5-4,-,TGTGCCAGCAGCTTGGGTCAGTCAAATTCACCCCTCCACTTT,CASSLGQSNSPLHF
-,TRBJ1-2,TRBV4-3,-,TGCGCCAGCAGCCAAGATCGCCAGTTAAACTATGGCTACACCTTC,CASSQDRQLNYGYTF
-,TRBJ1-1,TRBV19,-,TGTGCCAGTAGGCAAACAGAGAACACTGAAGCTTTCTTT,CASRQTENTEAFF
TRBD1,TRBJ2-7,TRBV5-6,-,TGTGCCAGCAGCAGGGACAGTAGGCGATACGAGCAGTACTTC,CASSRDSRRYEQYF
-,TRBJ2-7,TRBV11-2,few,TGTGCCAGCAGCTTAGGTGGCTCTAGCTCCTACGAGCAGTACTTC,CASSLGGSSSYEQYF
-,TRBJ1-2,TRBV19,-,TGTGCCAGTAGTATAAGCGGGCCTGGCGGTGGTGGCTACACCTTC,CASSISGPGGGGYTF
-,TRBJ2-5,TRBV13,-,TGTGCCAGCAGCGGAACGCAGGGGCAACAAGAGACCCAGTACTTC,CASSGTQGQQETQYF
-,TRBJ2-2,TRBV7-2,-,TGTGCCAGCAGTAGGGGGGGCACCGGGGAGCTGTTTTTT,CASSRGGTGELFF
TRBD2,TRBJ2-7,TRBV7-9,-,TGTGCCAGCAGACCAAGCGGGAGAGTCTCCCGCTACGAGCAGTACTTC,CASRPSGRVSRYEQYF
TRBD1,TRBJ2-7,TRBV5-1,-,TGCGCCAGCAGCTTGGCCTTTGGTGGGGACAGGGTCGGTGCGTACGAGCAGTACTTC,CASSLAFGGDRVGAYEQYF
-,TRBJ1-6,TRBV5-6,-,TGTGCCAGCAGCCTCAGGGGTACTGATTCACCCCTCCACTTT,CASSLRGTDSPLHF
-,TRBJ1-1,TRBV6-6,once,TGTGCCAGCAGTTACTCGGGCCAATACACTGAAGCTTTCTTT,CASSYSGQYTEAFF
-,TRBJ1-6,TRBV5-6,once,TGTGCCAGCACGCCCCTCAAATTTCTAAATTCACCCCTCCACTTT,CASTPLKFLNSPLHF
TRBD1,TRBJ2-2,TRBV2,-,TGTGCCAGCCGTGGACAGGGCAACGCGAACACCGGGGAGCTGTTTTTT,CASRGQGNANTGELFF
TRBD1,TRBJ1-4,TRBV6-5,once,TGTGCCAGCAGACCCAGGGGGTGGAATGAAAAACTGTTTTTT,CASRPRGWNEKLFF
-,TRBJ2-1,TRBV7-6,-,TGTGCCAGCAGCTTATATGATGGGCACTACAATGAGCAGTTCTTC,CASSLYDGHYNEQFF
TRBD1,TRBJ1-2,TRBV6-5,-,TGTGCCAGCAGAGAGACAGGGACCAACTATGGCTACACCTTC,CASRETGTNYGYTF
-,TRBJ1-1,TRBV7-9,-,TGTGCCAGCAGCTTAGCGGGAGGGTACTCTGAAGCTTTCTTT,CASSLAGGYSEAFF
TRBD1,TRBJ1-2,TRBV5-1,-,TGCGCCAGCAGCTTGACAGGGGGGTTTGGCTATGGCTACACCTTC,CASSLTGGFGYGYTF
TRBD2,TRBJ2-2,TRBV7-6,-,TGTGCCAGCAGCTTAGCGCGGCGGGGGGGCCTGGCCGGGGAGCTGTTTTTT,CASSLARRGGLAGELFF
TRBD1,TRBJ2-3,TRBV12-5,-,TGTGCTAGTGGCCTTGGACAATTTGATAGGGACAGATTAGATACGCAGTATTTT,CASGLGQFDRDRLDTQYF
TRBD2,TRBJ2-1,TRBV7-2,-,TGTGCCAGCAGCTCAACTAGCGGGGACCACAATGAGCAGTTCTTC,CASSSTSGDHNEQFF
-,TRBJ2-7,TRBV28,-,TGTGCCAGCAGGGCCGACAATCCCTACGAGCAGTACTTC,CASRADNPYEQYF
TRBD1,TRBJ1-1,TRBV5-1,-,TGCGCCAGCAGCTTGCGTACAGGGGGCGAGAACACTGAAGCTTTCTTT,CASSLRTGGENTEAFF
TRBD1,TRBJ2-2,TRBV18,-,TGTGCCAGCTCACCCCGGGCAGGGGGCGGCACCGGGGAGCTGTTTTTT,CASSPRAGGGTGELFF
TRBD1,TRBJ2-7,TRBV5-1,-,TGCGCCAGCAGCTCGCGGACAGGGGGGACCTACGAGCAGTACTTC,CASSSRTGGTYEQYF
-,TRBJ2-1,TRBV27,-,TGTGCCACTGGGGGGAAAGGGGGGGCCTACAATGAGCAGTTCTTC,CATGGKGGAYNEQFF
-,TRBJ2-7,TRBV6-5,-,TGTGCCAGCACCCCCGCAGGGATGTCCCACGAGCAGTACTTC,CASTPAGMSHEQYF
-,TRBJ2-1,TRBV7-8,once,TGTGCCAGCAGCTTAGCTAACGACATCCTCTACAATGAGCAGTTCTTC,CASSLANDILYNEQFF
TRBD1,TRBJ1-2,TRBV7-2,-,TGTGCCAGCAGCTGGGGACAGGGGAACTATGGCTACACCTTC,CASSWGQGNYGYTF
TRBD1,TRBJ1-1,TRBV12-3/TRBV12-4,-,TGTGCCAGCAGTTTAAGGGGGCGGACTGAAGCTTTCTTT,CASSLRGRTEAFF
TRBD2,TRBJ2-3,TRBV5-1,-,TGCGCCAGCAGCTTAGCGGGGGGGCCGGCAGATACGCAGTATTTT,CASSLAGGPADTQYF
-,TRBJ2-7,TRBV10-3,once,TGTGCCATCAGTGAGTCGATATTCCTAGGTATCGAGCAGTACTTC,CAISESIFLGIEQYF
TRBD2,TRBJ2-7,TRBV5-4,-,TGTGCCAGCAGCCTAAGGACTAGCCGGGACGAGCAGTACTTC,CASSLRTSRDEQYF
-,TRBJ1-5,TRBV2,-,TGTGCCAGCAGCCGGGAGTCCAGCAATCAGCCCCAGCATTTT,CASSRESSNQPQHF